This TCR beta chain was found in a study of blood T cell repertoires in COVID-19. Overall study context: The samples span acute and convalescent COVID-19 from the United States, Italy and Spain. From T cells, B-cell-depleted T cells, or PBMCs came the material, which was cDNA or gDNA.

Per the original methods: Reference gene primer amplification yielded estimated nucleated cell counts. The table came from immunoSEQ multiplex PCR; TCRdb's copy has only in-frame clones and leaves some out. Clone size and V and J calls were adopted from that table, with D and trimming inferred from the DNA. The sample lists 170,000 or so clones; roughly 90% were seen once. In germline, CDR1 is SGHAT, CDR2 FQNNGV. The CDR3 is 13 amino acids. Sequenced: peripheral blood. The chain combines TRBV11-2 with TRBJ2-3, with D maybe TRBD2 (6 bases). This clonotype was obtained from a man between 45 and 60 years old with acute or convalescent COVID-19. CDR3 coding DNA: TGTGCTACGGGGACGGGAGTCACGGATACGCAGTATTTT. Its protein product is CATGTGVTDTQYF.